The entry that follows covers one T cell receptor beta chain sequence. Repertoires were generated with immunoSEQ multiplex PCR, while TCRdb's copy carries only in-frame clones and drops some. The repertoire consists of about 170,000 clones, with over 75% occurring once and the leading ten covering 0.95% to 1.5%. Enrollees, about 18 to 89 years old, lived in 24 US areas. Participants' own reports of clinical history determined their cohort assignment. This entry comes from a study of blood T cell repertoires in COVID-19. The overall study: COVID-19 samples from acute and convalescent phases originated in the United States, Italy and Spain.

Germline V gene data show CDR1 as SGHRS and CDR2 as YFSETQ. The CDR3 consists of 15 residues. After removal of 2 bases from V and 2 bases from J, the junction contained 2 bases not matched to a gene. The V and J genes are TRBV5-1 and TRBJ2-1, with 9 bases fitting TRBD2. This TCR was recovered from a human donor with acute COVID-19. The donor label of this sample is uncertain. Sequencing input: PBMCs or T cells enriched from blood (not recorded which). DNA of the CDR3: TGCGCCAGCAGCTTAGCGGGGGGAACCTACAATGAGCAGTTCTTC. Protein product: CASSLAGGTYNEQFF.